The 24 T cell receptor beta chains given below trace back to one sample, sequenced in a study of TIL therapy for anti-PD-1-resistant metastatic lung cancer. Time point in this sample: pre-treatment sample, taken before nivolumab and TIL therapy. The libraries were made with immunoSEQ v3. Clones were read by immunoSEQ multiplex PCR, and TCRdb kept only the in-frame ones, dropping some. Of approximately 50,000 clones listed, 79% are singletons. The sequencing here drew on blood, taken at baseline. The receptors come from a man between 65 and 85 years old with non-small cell lung cancer.

The chain carries TRBV5-1 and TRBJ2-1, with 7 bases lining up with TRBD1. CDR1 SGHRS and CDR2 YFSETQ come from the germline V gene. This CDR3 contains 17 residues. Losses at the gene ends were 4 bases for V and 6 bases for J; bases not matched to a gene: 16. The CDR3 bases are TGCGCCAGCAGCGCTGCACTCCGGGACAGAAACCTCAATGAGCAGTTCTTC. Translation: CASSAALRDRNLNEQFF.

The V and J genes are TRBV19 and TRBJ2-3; a possible D gene is TRBD1 (5 bases). This CDR3 has 14 amino acids. Germline V gene sequence: CDR1 LNHDA, CDR2 SQIVND (reference sequence). Between the trimmed V and J ends, which lost 7 bases and 1 base, there was a span of 12 bases. The CDR3 reads CASMGQGGTDTQYF. In DNA, the CDR3 is TGTGCCAGTATGGGGCAGGGTGGCACAGATACGCAGTATTTT. Full variable domain (rest looked up from reference TRBV19 and TRBJ2-3): DGGITQSPKYLFRKEGQNVTLSCEQNLNHDAMYWYRQDPGQGLRLIYYSQIVNDFQKGDIAEGYSVSREKKESFPLTVTSAQKNPTAFYLCASMGQGGTDTQYFGPGTRLTVL.

This chain links TRBV18 with TRBJ2-5; possible D gene TRBD1, 7 bases. Germline V gene sequence: CDR1 KGHSH, CDR2 LQKENI. There are 17 residues in the CDR3. With 0 bases removed from V and 5 bases from J, the gap between germline ends came to 19 bases. The CDR3 DNA reads TGTGCCAGCTCACCACCGGCGGGACAGAAACTTGGGGAGACCCAGTACTTC. Residues: CASSPPAGQKLGETQYF.

The chain employs TRBV6-5 and TRBJ1-5; D perhaps matches TRBD1 (5 bases). The CDR3 consists of 15 residues. Germline V lookup: CDR1 MNHEY, CDR2 SVGAGI. V was shortened by 6 bases and J by 0 bases, with 12 bases between the two germline ends. The CDR3 reads CASSRGGDSNQPQHF. CDR3 nucleotides: TGTGCCAGCAGCCGCGGGGGGGATAGCAATCAGCCCCAGCATTTT.

The chain links TRBV28 to TRBJ1-2, with 9 bases identical to TRBD1. The V and J ends lost 6 bases and 0 bases, in that order; junction bases with no gene match: 5. The germline V gene encodes CDR1 MDHEN and CDR2 SYDVKM. This CDR3 is built from 15 residues. This chain's CDR3 is CASRSRTGANYGYTF. The CDR3 DNA reads TGTGCCAGCAGATCAAGGACAGGGGCTAACTATGGCTACACCTTC.

This chain uses TRBV15 with TRBJ2-2, with a weak D call TRBD2 (5 bases). CDR1 is LNHNV, CDR2 YYDKDF, per germline (reference sequence). This CDR3 comprises 14 residues. Trimming pared 5 bases from V and 4 bases from J, leaving 11 bases between. The CDR3 DNA reads TGTGCCACCAGCGGATCGCGGGTCACCGGGGAGCTGTTTTTT. Its protein is CATSGSRVTGELFF. Together with reference TRBV15 and TRBJ2-2, the CDR3 gives the full variable domain: DAMVIQNPRYQVTQFGKPVTLSCSQTLNHNVMYWYQQKSSQAPKLLFHYYDKDFNNEADTPDNFQSRRPNTSFCFLDIRSPGLGDTAMYLCATSGSRVTGELFFGEGSRLTVL.

The V call is TRBV6-4, the J call TRBJ2-1; weak D call: TRBD2 (6 bases). The germline V gene encodes CDR1 MRHNA and CDR2 SNTAGT. There are 14 residues in the CDR3. Trimming cost V 3 bases and J 5 bases, with 11 bases left between them. CDR3 bases: TGTGCCAGCAGTGAGGCGGGAAACAACAATGAGCAGTTCTTC. Translation: CASSEAGNNNEQFF.

The chain is built from TRBV6-1 and TRBJ1-1; 8 bases map to TRBD1. CDR1 and CDR2 from the germline V gene are MNHNS and SASEGT. Trimming took 8 bases from V and 6 from J; bases not matched to a gene: 8. CDR3 length equals 13 residues. The CDR3 region is CASAPIQGAEAFF. CDR3 bases: TGTGCCAGCGCTCCAATACAGGGGGCTGAAGCTTTCTTT.

This clone was recorded once. The V gene is TRBV19, the J gene TRBJ2-6, with D hard to call. Germline V gives CDR1 LNHDA, CDR2 SQIVND (reference sequence). Deletions cut 3 bases from V and 2 bases from J, with 8 bases between. This CDR3 region has 15 residues. The CDR3 DNA follows: TGTGCCAGTAGTATCAGTGCCGCTGGGGCCAACGTCCTGACTTTC. Amino acids: CASSISAAGANVLTF. Looking up the rest from reference TRBV19 and TRBJ2-6 gives the full variable domain: DGGITQSPKYLFRKEGQNVTLSCEQNLNHDAMYWYRQDPGQGLRLIYYSQIVNDFQKGDIAEGYSVSREKKESFPLTVTSAQKNPTAFYLCASSISAAGANVLTFGAGSRLTVL.

With respect to this clone: Other DNA sequences within the sample encode an identical CDR3. The V and J genes are TRBV5-6 and TRBJ1-2; weak D call: TRBD1 (5 bases). Between the trimmed V and J ends, which lost 0 bases and 5 bases, there was a span of 11 bases. There are 14 residues in the CDR3. Germline V gene lookup returns CDR1 SGHDT and CDR2 YYEEEE. The CDR3 bases are TGTGCCAGCAGCTTGGGTGGGGCTGGGTATGGCTACACCTTC. Translating gives CASSLGGAGYGYTF.

A few counts support this clone. This rearrangement joins TRBV6-1 to TRBJ2-2; 11 bases are shared with TRBD2. Trimming cost V 4 bases and J 3 bases; bases outside gene matches: 4. Germline V gives CDR1 MNHNS, CDR2 SASEGT. The CDR3 loop spans 16 amino acids. CDR3 sequence (DNA): TGTGCCAGCAGTGCGGGACTAGCGGCATACACCGGGGAGCTGTTTTTT. Translating gives CASSAGLAAYTGELFF.

In this sample, this clone turned up a few times. J is TRBJ1-2 and V is TRBV27; D not certain. The CDR3 has 12 amino acids. Germline V lookup: CDR1 MNHEY, CDR2 SMNVEV (reference sequence). V lost 6 bases to trimming and J lost 5 bases, with 10 bases between them. The CDR3 reads CASRRDIYGYTF. Here the CDR3 DNA reads TGTGCCAGCAGGAGGGATATATATGGCTACACCTTC.

V gene TRBV19 combines with J gene TRBJ1-3; perhaps TRBD1 as D (5 bases). The CDR3 extends over 16 amino acids. Trimming shortened V by 3 bases and J by 7 bases, and 19 bases separated the two germline ends. From germline, CDR1 is LNHDA and CDR2 SQIVND (reference sequence). CDR3 in amino acids: CASSMAILPKGNTIYF. In DNA, the CDR3 is TGTGCCAGTAGTATGGCCATCCTCCCGAAGGGGAACACCATATATTTT.

This clone was seen a few times. This sequence joins TRBV2 and TRBJ1-3, with D unclear. Germline V lookup: CDR1 SNHLY, CDR2 FYNNEI. CDR3 length: 12 residues. V shed 0 bases and J shed 10 bases, with 7 bases lying between them. For the CDR3, the DNA is TGTGCCAGCAGTGAAGCGCAACGGACCATATATTTT. Encoded protein: CASSEAQRTIYF.

The chain is built from TRBV2 and TRBJ2-1, with 8 bases identical to TRBD2. This CDR3 is built from 13 residues. Germline-derived CDR1 and CDR2 are SNHLY and FYNNEI. The J segment lost 9 bases and the V segment lost 4 bases, leaving 5 bases of the junction unmatched. The CDR3 coding sequence is TGTGCCAGCAGTGGCCCAACTAGCGGTGAGCAGTTCTTC. Its translation: CASSGPTSGEQFF.

The CDR3 here is CASSTDRGPNTEAFF. The CDR3 nucleotides are TGCGCCAGCAGCACGGACAGGGGGCCGAACACTGAAGCTTTCTTT. The gene calls are TRBV5-1 and TRBJ1-1, with TRBD1 matching over 11 bases. The junction had 3 bases not matched to a gene; V was cut back by 4 bases and J by 1 base. Per germline, CDR1 SGHRS and CDR2 YFSETQ. The CDR3 length is 15 residues.

The chain employs TRBV7-9 and TRBJ1-4; tentative D call: TRBD1 (5 bases). V was clipped by 5 bases and J by 7 bases, with 23 bases between them. Germline V gives CDR1 SEHNR, CDR2 FQNEAQ (reference sequence). There are 17 residues in the CDR3. The CDR3: CASSPPLARAGVEKLFF. The CDR3 DNA reads as TGTGCCAGCAGCCCTCCTCTCGCCAGGGCCGGTGTTGAAAAACTGTTTTTT. Looking up the rest from reference TRBV7-9 and TRBJ1-4 gives the full variable domain: DTGVSQNPRHKITKRGQNVTFRCDPISEHNRLYWYRQTLGQGPEFLTYFQNEAQLEKSRLLSDRFSAERPKGSFSTLEIQRTEQGDSAMYLCASSPPLARAGVEKLFFGSGTQLSVL.

The V and J genes are TRBV5-5 and TRBJ1-6; possibly TRBD1 for D (5 bases). The CDR3 is 15 amino acids. Deletions cut 2 bases from V and 3 bases from J, with 9 bases between. The germline CDR1 and CDR2 sequences are SGHKS and YYEKEE (reference sequence). Here the CDR3 DNA reads TGTGCCAGCAGCTTCGGAGGGGTCTATAATTCACCCCTCCACTTT. Translated: CASSFGGVYNSPLHF.

The V gene is TRBV27, the J gene TRBJ2-7; tentatively, D is TRBD1 (6 bases). The germline CDR1 and CDR2 sequences are MNHEY and SMNVEV (reference sequence). This CDR3 has 12 residues. V dropped 2 bases and J dropped 7 bases, with 9 bases sitting between them. The CDR3 reads CASSLTGQEQYF. CDR3 in DNA: TGTGCCAGCAGTTTAACAGGGCAAGAGCAGTACTTC.

V and J are TRBV9 and TRBJ2-1; D call uncertain. Trimming stripped 2 bases from V and 0 bases from J, with 9 bases between. Germline V gives CDR1 SGDLS, CDR2 YYNGEE. The CDR3 extends over 15 amino acids. CDR3 DNA: TGTGCCAGCAGCGTCGTCGCTACCTCCTACAATGAGCAGTTCTTC. Translation: CASSVVATSYNEQFF.

This chain joins TRBV28 and TRBJ2-1; tentatively, D is TRBD1 (5 bases). This CDR3 has 13 residues. Germline lookup yields CDR1 MDHEN and CDR2 SYDVKM. Trimming pared 7 bases from V and 9 bases from J, leaving 16 bases between. The DNA of the CDR3 is TGTGCCAGCAAGGGGCCTAAATTGGGTGAGCAGTTCTTC. Amino acids: CASKGPKLGEQFF.

The V gene is TRBV14, the J gene TRBJ1-6; 10 bases agree with TRBD1. With 1 base clipped from V and 9 bases from J, the junction kept 3 bases outside the gene matches. From germline, CDR1 is SGHDN and CDR2 FVKESK. The CDR3 sequence is 15 residues long. CDR3 sequence reads: CASSQGGTGVSPLHF. CDR3 in DNA: TGTGCCAGCAGCCAAGGTGGGACAGGGGTTTCACCCCTCCACTTT.

The chain joins TRBV28 to TRBJ2-7, with D possibly matching TRBD1 (5 bases). Germline CDR1 and CDR2: MDHEN and SYDVKM. The CDR3 contains 12 residues. Deletions cut 6 bases from V and 4 bases from J, with 10 bases between. The DNA of the CDR3 is TGTGCCAGCAGGACTGACAGTTACGAGCAGTACTTC. Translating gives CASRTDSYEQYF.

The chain recombines TRBV29-1 with TRBJ1-2; a weak D match, TRBD1 (5 bases). Looked up from germline, CDR1 is SQVTM and CDR2 is ANQGSEA. Trimming cost V 6 bases and J 5 bases, with 13 bases left between them. This CDR3 spans 12 amino acids. The CDR3 loop is CSVGHNIYGYTF. The CDR3 nucleotides read TGCAGCGTGGGGCACAATATTTATGGCTACACCTTC.